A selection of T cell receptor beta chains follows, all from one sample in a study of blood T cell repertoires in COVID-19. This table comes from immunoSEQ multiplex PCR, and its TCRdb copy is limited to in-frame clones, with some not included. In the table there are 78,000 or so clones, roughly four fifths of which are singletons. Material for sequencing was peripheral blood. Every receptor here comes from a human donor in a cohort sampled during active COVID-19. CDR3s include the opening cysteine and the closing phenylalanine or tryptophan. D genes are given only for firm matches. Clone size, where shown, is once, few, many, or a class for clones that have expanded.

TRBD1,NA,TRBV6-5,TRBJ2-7,CASSYATGAFSYEQYF,TGTGCCAGCAGTTACGCCACAGGGGCTTTCTCCTACGAGCAGTACTTC
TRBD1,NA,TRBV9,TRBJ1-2,CASSKQDRVGGGYTF,TGTGCCAGCAGCAAACAAGACAGGGTCGGTGGTGGCTACACCTTC
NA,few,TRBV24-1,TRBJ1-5,CATSPDGRVGPQHF,TGTGCCACCAGCCCGGACGGGAGGGTTGGGCCCCAGCATTTT
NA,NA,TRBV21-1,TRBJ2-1,CASSKGGGASYNEQFF,TGTGCCAGCAGCAAGGGCGGGGGGGCCTCCTACAATGAGCAGTTCTTC
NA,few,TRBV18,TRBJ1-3,CASSPAGASGNTIYF,TGTGCCAGCTCACCTGCGGGGGCCTCTGGAAACACCATATATTTT
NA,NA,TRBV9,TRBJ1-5,CASSVGGGNQPQHF,TGTGCCAGCAGCGTAGGGGGGGGAAATCAGCCCCAGCATTTT
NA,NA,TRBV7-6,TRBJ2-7,CASSSPGGFSGEQYF,TGTGCCAGCAGCTCCCCAGGGGGGTTTTCCGGCGAGCAGTACTTC
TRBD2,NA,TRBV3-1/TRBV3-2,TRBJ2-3,CASSTTGTSATDTQYF,TGTGCCAGCAGTACAACCGGGACTAGCGCGACAGATACGCAGTATTTT
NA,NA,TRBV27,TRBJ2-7,CASSLDSTYEQYF,TGTGCCAGCAGTCTAGACAGCACCTACGAGCAGTACTTC
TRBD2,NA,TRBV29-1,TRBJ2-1,CSVGGIAGGVYNEQFF,TGCAGCGTTGGGGGGATAGCGGGAGGGGTGTACAATGAGCAGTTCTTC
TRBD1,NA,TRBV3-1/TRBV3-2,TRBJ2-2,CASSQDFGTVNTGELFF,TGTGCCAGCAGCCAAGATTTCGGGACAGTGAACACCGGGGAGCTGTTTTTT
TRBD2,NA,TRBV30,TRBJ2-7,CAWQSRTSGSYEQYF,TGTGCCTGGCAAAGTAGGACTAGCGGGAGCTACGAGCAGTACTTC
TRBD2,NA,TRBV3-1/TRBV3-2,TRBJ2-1,CASSPGTSGHSSYNEQFF,TGTGCCAGCAGCCCCGGGACTAGCGGCCATAGCTCCTACAATGAGCAGTTCTTC
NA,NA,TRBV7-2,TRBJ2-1,CASSLLPYGGSYNEQFF,TGTGCCAGCAGCTTACTCCCCTACGGGGGCTCCTACAATGAGCAGTTCTTC
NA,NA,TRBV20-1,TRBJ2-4,CSASGPAEVYF,TGCAGTGCTAGTGGTCCGGCCGAGGTGTACTTC
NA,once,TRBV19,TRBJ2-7,CASSPRGLYEQYF,TGTGCCAGTAGTCCTCGAGGTCTCTACGAGCAGTACTTC
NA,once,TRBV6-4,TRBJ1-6,CASSEQGSNSPLHF,TGTGCCAGCAGTGAACAGGGTAGCAATTCACCCCTCCACTTT
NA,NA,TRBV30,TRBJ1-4,CAWSGRQGSEKLFF,TGTGCCTGGAGTGGCCGGCAGGGGAGCGAAAAACTGTTTTTT
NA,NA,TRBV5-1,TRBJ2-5,CASSLGEAYGETQYF,TGCGCCAGCAGCTTGGGAGAGGCCTACGGAGAGACCCAGTACTTC
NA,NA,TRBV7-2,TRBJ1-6,CASSLEANSPLHF,TGTGCCAGCAGCTTGGAGGCCAATTCACCCCTCCACTTT
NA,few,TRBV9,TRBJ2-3,CASSSRQSPDTQYF,TGTGCCAGCAGCTCCCGACAGAGCCCAGATACGCAGTATTTT
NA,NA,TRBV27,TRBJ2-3,CASSLSHTDTQYF,TGTGCCAGCAGTTTATCCCACACAGATACGCAGTATTTT
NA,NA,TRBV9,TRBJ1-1,CASSVVPNMNTEAFF,TGTGCCAGCAGCGTAGTCCCGAACATGAACACTGAAGCTTTCTTT
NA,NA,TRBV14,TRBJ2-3,CASSQLRGATQYF,TGTGCCAGCAGCCAGCTCCGGGGGGCCACGCAGTATTTT
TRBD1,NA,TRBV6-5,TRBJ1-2,CASSKGTGSYTF,TGTGCCAGCAGCAAAGGGACAGGGAGCTACACCTTC
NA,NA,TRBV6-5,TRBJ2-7,CASRTLQGTFEQYF,TGTGCCAGCAGAACTCTACAGGGGACTTTCGAGCAGTACTTC
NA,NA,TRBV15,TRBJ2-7,CATSRDGQGSDEQYF,TGTGCCACCAGCAGAGATGGGCAGGGCAGCGACGAGCAGTACTTC
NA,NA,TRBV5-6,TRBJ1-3,CASSPGGSSGNTIYF,TGTGCCAGCAGCCCGGGGGGTTCCTCTGGAAACACCATATATTTT